This T cell receptor beta chain was documented in a study of PD-1 blockade in classical Hodgkin lymphoma. Study background: The patients were dosed with nivolumab 3 mg/kg, infused intravenously every 2 weeks. Study results and caveats: Complete responders' baseline diversity resembled that of newly diagnosed patients. Lower baseline TCR diversity was reported for newly diagnosed patients than for healthy donors.

On this clone: Antigen specificity is unknown.

Trimming cost V 6 bases and J 0 bases, with 9 bases left between them. The CDR3 contains 13 residues. CDR1 is MDHEN and CDR2 is SYDVKM in the germline V gene. Using immunoSEQ multiplex PCR, the repertoire was profiled, and TCRdb retains in-frame clones only, with some absent. The sample includes approximately 30,000 clones, over 60% seen only once; the top ten take over 2%. Relapse was seen in all patients after autologous stem cell transplantation, and brentuximab vedotin exposure was variable. Magnetic negative selection served to purify CD4+ T cells out of PBMCs that had been thawed. The material was CD4+ T cells from blood, obtained at baseline. The chain is built from TRBV28 and TRBJ2-7; D gene uncertain. The TCR sequence derives from a human donor with classical Hodgkin lymphoma. The CDR3 protein is CASRVASSYEQYF. The CDR3 nucleotides read TGTGCCAGCAGGGTGGCGAGCTCCTACGAGCAGTACTTC.